This TCR beta chain originates from a study of blood T cells in healthy people across ages. Primed by a sample-barcoded 5' primer and a J-beta primer mix, a second PCR proceeded for about 7 to 12 cycles. Each cDNA molecule, via a template-switch adaptor with 12 random nucleotides, was tagged. TCRdb reanalysed the 5' RACE reads using MiXCR and keeps one entry per CDR3 protein. The data hold hundreds of thousands of distinct CDR3 sequences, with more than 50% observed a single time. Germline values: CDR1 LGHNA, CDR2 YNFKEQ. V dropped 1 base and J dropped 0 bases, with 12 bases sitting between them. The CDR3 consists of 17 residues.

What was sequenced was blood. This clonotype was obtained from a man aged 35 to 55 in good health. The chain couples TRBV4-2 to TRBJ1-4; the D is unclear. The CDR3 protein is CASSQVTGGATNEKLFF. In nucleotides, the CDR3 is TGTGCCAGCAGCCAAGTTACGGGTGGAGCAACTAATGAAAAACTGTTTTTT.